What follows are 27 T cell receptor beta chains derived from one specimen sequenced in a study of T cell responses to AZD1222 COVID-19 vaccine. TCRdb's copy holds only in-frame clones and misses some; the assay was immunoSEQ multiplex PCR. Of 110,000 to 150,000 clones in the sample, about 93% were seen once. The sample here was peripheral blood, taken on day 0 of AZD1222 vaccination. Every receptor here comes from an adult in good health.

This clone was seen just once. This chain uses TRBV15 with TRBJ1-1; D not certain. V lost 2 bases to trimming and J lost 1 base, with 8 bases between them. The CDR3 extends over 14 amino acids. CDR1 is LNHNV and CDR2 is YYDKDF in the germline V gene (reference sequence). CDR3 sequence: CATSRTTPNTEAFF. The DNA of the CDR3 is TGTGCCACCAGCAGAACCACACCGAACACTGAAGCTTTCTTT.

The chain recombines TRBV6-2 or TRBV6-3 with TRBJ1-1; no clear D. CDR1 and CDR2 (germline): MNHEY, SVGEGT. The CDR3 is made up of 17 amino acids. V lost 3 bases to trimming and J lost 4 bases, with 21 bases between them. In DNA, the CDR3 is TGTGCCAGCAGTTATGGGCCAGTCACGTCGACGGGCACTGAAGCTTTCTTT. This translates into CASSYGPVTSTGTEAFF.

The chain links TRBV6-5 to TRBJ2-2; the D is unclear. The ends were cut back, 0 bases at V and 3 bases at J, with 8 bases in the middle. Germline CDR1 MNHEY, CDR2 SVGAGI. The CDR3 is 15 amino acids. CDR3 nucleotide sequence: TGTGCCAGCAGTTACTCGATCTCTGACACCGGGGAGCTGTTTTTT. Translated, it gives CASSYSISDTGELFF.

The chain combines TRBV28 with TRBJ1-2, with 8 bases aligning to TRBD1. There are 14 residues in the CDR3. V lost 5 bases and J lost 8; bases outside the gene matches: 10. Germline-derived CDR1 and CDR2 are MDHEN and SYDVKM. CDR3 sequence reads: CASSGADRVRGYTF. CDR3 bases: TGTGCCAGCAGTGGAGCGGACAGGGTGAGGGGCTACACCTTC.

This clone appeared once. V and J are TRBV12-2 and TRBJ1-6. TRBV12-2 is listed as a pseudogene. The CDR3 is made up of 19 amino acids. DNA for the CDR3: TGTGCAAGTCGCTTATCATGGGAGCTCCACATCTCCTATAATTCACCCCTCCACTTT. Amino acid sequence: CASRLSWELHISYNSPLHF.

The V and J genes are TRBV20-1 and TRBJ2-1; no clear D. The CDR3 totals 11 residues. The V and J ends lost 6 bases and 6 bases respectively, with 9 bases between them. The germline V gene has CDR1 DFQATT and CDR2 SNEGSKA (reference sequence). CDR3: CSADGRNEQFF. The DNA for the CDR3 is TGCAGTGCGGATGGACGCAATGAGCAGTTCTTC.

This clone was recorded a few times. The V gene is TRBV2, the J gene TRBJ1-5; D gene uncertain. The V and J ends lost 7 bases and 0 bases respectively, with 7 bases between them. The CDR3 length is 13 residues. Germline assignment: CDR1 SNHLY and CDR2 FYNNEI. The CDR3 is CASKKNSNQPQHF. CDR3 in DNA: TGTGCCAGCAAGAAAAATAGCAATCAGCCCCAGCATTTT.

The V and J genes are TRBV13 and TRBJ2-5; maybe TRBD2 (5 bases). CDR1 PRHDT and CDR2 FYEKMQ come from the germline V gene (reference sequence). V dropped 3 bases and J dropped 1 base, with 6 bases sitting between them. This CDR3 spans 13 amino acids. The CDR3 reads CASSFEGQETQYF. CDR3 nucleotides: TGTGCCAGCAGCTTTGAGGGCCAAGAGACCCAGTACTTC.

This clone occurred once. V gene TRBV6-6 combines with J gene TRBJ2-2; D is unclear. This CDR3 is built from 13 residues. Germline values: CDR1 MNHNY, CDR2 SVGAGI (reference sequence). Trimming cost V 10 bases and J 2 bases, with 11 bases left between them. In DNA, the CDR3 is TGTGCCACAAGGACCCTTAACACCGGGGAGCTGTTTTTT. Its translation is CATRTLNTGELFF.

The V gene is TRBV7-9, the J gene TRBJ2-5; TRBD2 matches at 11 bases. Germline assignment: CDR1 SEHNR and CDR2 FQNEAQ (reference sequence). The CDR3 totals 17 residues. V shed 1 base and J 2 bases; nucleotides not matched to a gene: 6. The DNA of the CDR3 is TGTGCCAGCAGCTTAGGGGGGACTAGCGGCAAACAAGAGACCCAGTACTTC. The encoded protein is CASSLGGTSGKQETQYF.

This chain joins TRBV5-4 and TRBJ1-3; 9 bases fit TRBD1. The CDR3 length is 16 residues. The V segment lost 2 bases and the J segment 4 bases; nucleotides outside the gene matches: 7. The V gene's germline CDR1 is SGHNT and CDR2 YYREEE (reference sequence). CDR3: CASSFAQGAQGNTIYF. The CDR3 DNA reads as TGTGCCAGCAGCTTCGCACAGGGGGCTCAGGGAAACACCATATATTTT.

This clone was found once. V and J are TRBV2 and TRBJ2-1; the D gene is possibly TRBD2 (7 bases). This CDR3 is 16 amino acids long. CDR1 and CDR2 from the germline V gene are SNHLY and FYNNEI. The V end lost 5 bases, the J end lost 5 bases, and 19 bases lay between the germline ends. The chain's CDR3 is CASSTEQGGKDNEQFF. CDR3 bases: TGTGCCAGCAGTACAGAACAGGGAGGGAAGGACAATGAGCAGTTCTTC.

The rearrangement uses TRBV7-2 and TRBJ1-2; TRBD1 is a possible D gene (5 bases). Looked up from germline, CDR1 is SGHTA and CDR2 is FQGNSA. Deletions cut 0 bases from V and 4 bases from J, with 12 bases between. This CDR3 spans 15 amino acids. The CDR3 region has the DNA TGTGCCAGCAGCTTAGCGGGACGGGGTGGCTATGGCTACACCTTC. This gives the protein CASSLAGRGGYGYTF.

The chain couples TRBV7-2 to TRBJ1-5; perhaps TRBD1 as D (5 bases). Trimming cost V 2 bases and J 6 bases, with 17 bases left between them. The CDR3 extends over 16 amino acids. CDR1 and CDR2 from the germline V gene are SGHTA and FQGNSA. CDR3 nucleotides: TGTGCCAGCAGCTTATTTTATCGGGGGGTCGGTCAGCCCCAGCATTTT. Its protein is CASSLFYRGVGQPQHF. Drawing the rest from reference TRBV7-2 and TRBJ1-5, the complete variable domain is GAGVSQSPSNKVTEKGKDVELRCDPISGHTALYWYRQSLGQGLEFLIYFQGNSAPDKSGLPSDRFSAERTGGSVSTLTIQRTQQEDSAVYLCASSLFYRGVGQPQHFGDGTRLSIL.

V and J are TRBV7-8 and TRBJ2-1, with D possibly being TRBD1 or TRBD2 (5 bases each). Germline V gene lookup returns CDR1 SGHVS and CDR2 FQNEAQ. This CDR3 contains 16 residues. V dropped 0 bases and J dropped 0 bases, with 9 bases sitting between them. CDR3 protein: CASSLAGTRSYNEQFF. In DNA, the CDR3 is TGTGCCAGCAGCTTAGCGGGGACCCGCTCCTACAATGAGCAGTTCTTC.

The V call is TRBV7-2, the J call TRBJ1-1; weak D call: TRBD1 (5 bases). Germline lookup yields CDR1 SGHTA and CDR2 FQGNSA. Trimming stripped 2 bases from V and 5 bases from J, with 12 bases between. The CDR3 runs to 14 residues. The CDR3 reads CASSLQGSWTEAFF. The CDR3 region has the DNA TGTGCCAGCAGCTTACAGGGTTCTTGGACTGAAGCTTTCTTT.

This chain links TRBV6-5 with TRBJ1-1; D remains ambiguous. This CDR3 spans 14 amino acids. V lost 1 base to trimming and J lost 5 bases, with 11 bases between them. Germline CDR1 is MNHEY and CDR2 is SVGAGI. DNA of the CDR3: TGTGCCAGCAGTTACTGGGGAAGGGAAACTGAAGCTTTCTTT. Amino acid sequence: CASSYWGRETEAFF.

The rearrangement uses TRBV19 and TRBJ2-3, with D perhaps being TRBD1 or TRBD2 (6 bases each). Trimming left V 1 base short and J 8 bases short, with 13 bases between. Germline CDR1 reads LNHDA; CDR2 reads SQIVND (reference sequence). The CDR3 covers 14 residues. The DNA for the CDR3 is TGTGCCAGTAGTATAGTGGGGGGCTTTTCTACGCAGTATTTT. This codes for CASSIVGGFSTQYF. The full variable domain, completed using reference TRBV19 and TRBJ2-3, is DGGITQSPKYLFRKEGQNVTLSCEQNLNHDAMYWYRQDPGQGLRLIYYSQIVNDFQKGDIAEGYSVSREKKESFPLTVTSAQKNPTAFYLCASSIVGGFSTQYFGPGTRLTVL.

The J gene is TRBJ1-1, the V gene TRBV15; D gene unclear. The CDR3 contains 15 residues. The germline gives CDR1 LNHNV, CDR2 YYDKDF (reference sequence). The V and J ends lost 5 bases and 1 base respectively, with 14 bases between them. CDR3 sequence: CATSLHRVENTEAFF. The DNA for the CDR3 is TGTGCCACCAGCCTACACCGCGTGGAGAACACTGAAGCTTTCTTT.

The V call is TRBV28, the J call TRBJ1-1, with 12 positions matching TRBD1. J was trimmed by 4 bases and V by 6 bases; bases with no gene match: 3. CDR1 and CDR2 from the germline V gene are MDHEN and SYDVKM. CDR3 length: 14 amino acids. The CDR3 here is CASRGQGARTEAFF. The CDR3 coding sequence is TGTGCCAGCAGGGGACAGGGGGCGCGCACTGAAGCTTTCTTT.

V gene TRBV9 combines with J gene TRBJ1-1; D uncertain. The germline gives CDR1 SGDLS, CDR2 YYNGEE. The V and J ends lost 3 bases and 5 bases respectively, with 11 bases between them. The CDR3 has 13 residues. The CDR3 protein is CASSAAAGTEAFF. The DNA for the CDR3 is TGTGCCAGCAGCGCCGCGGCCGGGACTGAAGCTTTCTTT.

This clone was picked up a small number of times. The CDR3 protein is CASSPGDKQPLHF. Written as DNA, the CDR3 is TGTGCCAGCTCACCAGGGGACAAGCAACCCCTCCACTTT. The chain is built from TRBV18 and TRBJ1-6; TRBD1 is a possible D gene (6 bases). This CDR3 contains 13 residues. V was clipped by 2 bases and J by 12 bases, with 11 bases between them. CDR1 is KGHSH and CDR2 is LQKENI in the germline V gene.

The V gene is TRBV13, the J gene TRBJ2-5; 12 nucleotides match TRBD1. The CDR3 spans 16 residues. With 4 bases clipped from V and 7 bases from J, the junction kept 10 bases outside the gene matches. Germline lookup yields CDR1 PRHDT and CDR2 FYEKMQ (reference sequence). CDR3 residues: CASSSRDRGRFRTQYF. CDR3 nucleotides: TGTGCCAGCAGCTCTCGGGACAGGGGGCGATTTCGGACCCAGTACTTC.

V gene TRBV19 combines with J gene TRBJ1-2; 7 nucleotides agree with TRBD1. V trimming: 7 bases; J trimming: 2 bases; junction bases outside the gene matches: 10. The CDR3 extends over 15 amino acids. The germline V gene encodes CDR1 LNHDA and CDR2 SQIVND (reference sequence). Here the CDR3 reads CASNKNRGGNYGYTF. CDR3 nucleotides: TGTGCCAGTAACAAGAACAGGGGAGGGAACTATGGCTACACCTTC.

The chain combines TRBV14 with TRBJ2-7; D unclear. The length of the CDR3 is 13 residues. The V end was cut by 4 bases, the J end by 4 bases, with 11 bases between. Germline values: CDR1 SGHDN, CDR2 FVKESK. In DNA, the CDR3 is TGTGCCAGCAGCCCCTGGGGAAGGTACGAGCAGTACTTC. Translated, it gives CASSPWGRYEQYF.

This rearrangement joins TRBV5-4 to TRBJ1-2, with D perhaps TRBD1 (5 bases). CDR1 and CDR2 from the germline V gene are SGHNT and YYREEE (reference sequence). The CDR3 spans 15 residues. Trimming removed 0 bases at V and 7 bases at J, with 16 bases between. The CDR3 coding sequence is TGTGCCAGCAGCTTGGTAGGCGGGACGTACAGTGGCTACACCTTC. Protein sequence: CASSLVGGTYSGYTF.

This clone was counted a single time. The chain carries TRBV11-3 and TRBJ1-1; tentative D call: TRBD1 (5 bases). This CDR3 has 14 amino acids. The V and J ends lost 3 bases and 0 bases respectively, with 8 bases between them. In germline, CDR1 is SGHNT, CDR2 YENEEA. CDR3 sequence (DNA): TGTGCCAGCAGCTTCGGGGGGATGAACACTGAAGCTTTCTTT. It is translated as CASSFGGMNTEAFF.